The sample holds one count of the clone carrying this T cell receptor beta chain. Germline V CDR1 and CDR2: MGHRA, YSYEKL. The CDR3 runs 15 residues. V lost 1 base to trimming and J lost 0 bases, with 9 bases between them. Methods used by the authors: For nucleated cells, counts were estimated from reference gene primer amplification. Profiled with immunoSEQ multiplex PCR; TCRdb holds only in-frame clones, not every one. V, J and clone size derive from that table, while D and trimming were established from the DNA sequence. The sample includes 86,000 or so clones, around nine tenths of them seen just once. These data originate in a study of blood T cell repertoires in COVID-19. Study details: Sites across the United States, Italy and Spain contributed samples from acute and convalescent COVID-19.

The TCR originated in a man aged 50-59 years with active or convalescent COVID-19. V and J are TRBV4-1 and TRBJ1-2; D is uncertain. What was sequenced was peripheral blood. CDR3 nucleotides: TGCGCCAGCAGCCAAGTCGCCGGAGCTAACTATGGCTACACCTTC. Encoded protein: CASSQVAGANYGYTF.